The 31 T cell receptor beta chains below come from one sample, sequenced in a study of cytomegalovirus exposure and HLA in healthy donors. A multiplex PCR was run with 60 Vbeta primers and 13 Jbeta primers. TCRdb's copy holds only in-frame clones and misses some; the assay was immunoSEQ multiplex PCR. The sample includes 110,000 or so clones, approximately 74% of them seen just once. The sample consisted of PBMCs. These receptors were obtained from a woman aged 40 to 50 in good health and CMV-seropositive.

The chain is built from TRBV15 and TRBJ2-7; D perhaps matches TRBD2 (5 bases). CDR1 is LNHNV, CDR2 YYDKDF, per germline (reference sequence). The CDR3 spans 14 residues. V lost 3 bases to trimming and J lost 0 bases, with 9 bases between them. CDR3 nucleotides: TGTGCCACCAGCAGGGACTTAAACTCCTACGAGCAGTACTTC. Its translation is CATSRDLNSYEQYF. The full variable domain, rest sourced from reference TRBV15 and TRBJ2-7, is DAMVIQNPRYQVTQFGKPVTLSCSQTLNHNVMYWYQQKSSQAPKLLFHYYDKDFNNEADTPDNFQSRRPNTSFCFLDIRSPGLGDTAMYLCATSRDLNSYEQYFGPGTRLTVT.

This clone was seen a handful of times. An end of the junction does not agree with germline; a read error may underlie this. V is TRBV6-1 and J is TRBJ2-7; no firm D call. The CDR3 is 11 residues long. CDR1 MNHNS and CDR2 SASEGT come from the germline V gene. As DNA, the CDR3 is TGCAAGCAGAAGGCGGCATACGAGCAGTACTTC. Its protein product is CKQKAAYEQYF.

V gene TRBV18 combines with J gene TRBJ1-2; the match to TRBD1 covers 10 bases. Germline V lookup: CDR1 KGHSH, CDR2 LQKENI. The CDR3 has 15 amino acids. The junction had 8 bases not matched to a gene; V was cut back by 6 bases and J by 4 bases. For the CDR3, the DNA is TGTGCCAGCTCTACCGGGACAGGGGCCCTCTATGGCTACACCTTC. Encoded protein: CASSTGTGALYGYTF.

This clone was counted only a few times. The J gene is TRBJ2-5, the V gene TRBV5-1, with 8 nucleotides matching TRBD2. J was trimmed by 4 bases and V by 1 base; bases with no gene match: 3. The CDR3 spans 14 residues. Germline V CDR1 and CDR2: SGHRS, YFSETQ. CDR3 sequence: CASSLYLAGETQYF. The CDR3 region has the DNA TGCGCCAGCAGCTTGTACCTAGCGGGAGAGACCCAGTACTTC. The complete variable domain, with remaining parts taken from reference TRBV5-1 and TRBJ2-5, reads KAGVTQTPRYLIKTRGQQVTLSCSPISGHRSVSWYQQTPGQGLQFLFEYFSETQRNKGNFPGRFSGRQFSNSRSEMNVSTLELGDSALYLCASSLYLAGETQYFGPGTRLLVL.

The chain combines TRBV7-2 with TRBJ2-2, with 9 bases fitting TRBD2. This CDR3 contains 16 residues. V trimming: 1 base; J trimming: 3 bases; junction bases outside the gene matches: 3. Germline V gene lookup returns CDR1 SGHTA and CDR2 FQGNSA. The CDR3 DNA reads TGTGCCAGCAGCTTAGGAGCGGGGGGATACACCGGGGAGCTGTTTTTT. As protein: CASSLGAGGYTGELFF.

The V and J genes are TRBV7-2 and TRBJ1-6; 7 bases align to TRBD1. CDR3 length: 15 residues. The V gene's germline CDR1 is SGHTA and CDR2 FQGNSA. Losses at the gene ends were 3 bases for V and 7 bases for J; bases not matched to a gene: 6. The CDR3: CASSLLGQTNSPLHF. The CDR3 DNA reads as TGTGCCAGCAGCTTGTTGGGACAGACGAATTCACCCCTCCACTTT. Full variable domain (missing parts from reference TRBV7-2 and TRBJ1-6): GAGVSQSPSNKVTEKGKDVELRCDPISGHTALYWYRQSLGQGLEFLIYFQGNSAPDKSGLPSDRFSAERTGGSVSTLTIQRTQQEDSAVYLCASSLLGQTNSPLHFGNGTRLTVT.

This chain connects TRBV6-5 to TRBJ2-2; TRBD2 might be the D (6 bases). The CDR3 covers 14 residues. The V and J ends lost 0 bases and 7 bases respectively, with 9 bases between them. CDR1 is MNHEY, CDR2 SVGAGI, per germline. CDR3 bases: TGTGCCAGCAGTTACTCGGAGGGAGACGGGGAGCTGTTTTTT. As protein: CASSYSEGDGELFF.

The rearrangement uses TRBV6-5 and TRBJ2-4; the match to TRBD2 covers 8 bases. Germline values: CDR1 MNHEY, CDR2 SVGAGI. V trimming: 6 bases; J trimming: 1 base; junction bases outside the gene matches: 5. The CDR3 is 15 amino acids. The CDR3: CASSSGGGAKNIQYF. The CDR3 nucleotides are TGTGCCAGCAGCAGCGGGGGAGGTGCCAAAAACATTCAGTACTTC.

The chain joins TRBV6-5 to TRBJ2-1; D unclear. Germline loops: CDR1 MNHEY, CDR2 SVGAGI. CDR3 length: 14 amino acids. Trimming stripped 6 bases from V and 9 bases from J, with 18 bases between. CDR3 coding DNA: TGTGCCAGCAGCTCCCTTGGCACCACCACTGAGCAGTTCTTC. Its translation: CASSSLGTTTEQFF.

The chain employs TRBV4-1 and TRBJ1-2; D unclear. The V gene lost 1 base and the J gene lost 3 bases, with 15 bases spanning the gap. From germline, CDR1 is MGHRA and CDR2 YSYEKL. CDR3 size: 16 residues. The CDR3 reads CASSQGISPTYYGYTF. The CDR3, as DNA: TGCGCCAGCAGCCAAGGAATATCGCCTACTTACTATGGCTACACCTTC.

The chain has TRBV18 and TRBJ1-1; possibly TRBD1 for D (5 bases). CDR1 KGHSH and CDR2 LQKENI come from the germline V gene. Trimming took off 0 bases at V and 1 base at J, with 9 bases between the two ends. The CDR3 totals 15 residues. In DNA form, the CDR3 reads TGTGCCAGCTCACCACCGGCAGGGTCGAACACTGAAGCTTTCTTT. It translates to CASSPPAGSNTEAFF.

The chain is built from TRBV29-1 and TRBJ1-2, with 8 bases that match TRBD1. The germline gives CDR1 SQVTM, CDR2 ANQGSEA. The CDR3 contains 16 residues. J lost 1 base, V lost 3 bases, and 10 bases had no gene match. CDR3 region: CSVEARTGTFNYGYTF. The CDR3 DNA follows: TGCAGCGTTGAGGCGAGGACAGGGACGTTTAACTATGGCTACACCTTC.

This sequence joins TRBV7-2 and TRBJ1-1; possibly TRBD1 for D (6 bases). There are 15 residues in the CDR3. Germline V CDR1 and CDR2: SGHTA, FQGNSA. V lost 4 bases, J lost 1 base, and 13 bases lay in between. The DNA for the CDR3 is TGTGCCAGCAGCTCAACCGGACAGAGGAACACTGAAGCTTTCTTT. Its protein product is CASSSTGQRNTEAFF.

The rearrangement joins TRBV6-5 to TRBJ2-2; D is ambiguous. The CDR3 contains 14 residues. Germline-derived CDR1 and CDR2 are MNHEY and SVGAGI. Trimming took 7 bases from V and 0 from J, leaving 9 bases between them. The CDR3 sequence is CASNRATNTGELFF. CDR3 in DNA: TGTGCCAGCAATCGAGCGACGAACACCGGGGAGCTGTTTTTT.

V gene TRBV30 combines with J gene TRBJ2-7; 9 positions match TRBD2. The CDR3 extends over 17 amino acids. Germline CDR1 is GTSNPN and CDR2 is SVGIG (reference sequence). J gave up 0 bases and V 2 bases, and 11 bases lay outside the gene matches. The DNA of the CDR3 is TGTGCCTGGAGTACGATCGGGACTAGCCGCAGCTCCTACGAGCAGTACTTC. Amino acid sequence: CAWSTIGTSRSSYEQYF.

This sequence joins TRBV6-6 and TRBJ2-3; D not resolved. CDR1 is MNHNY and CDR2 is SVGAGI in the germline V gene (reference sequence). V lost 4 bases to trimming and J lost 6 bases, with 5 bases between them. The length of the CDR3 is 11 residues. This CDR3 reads CASSSVDTQYF. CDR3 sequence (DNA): TGTGCCAGCAGTTCTGTGGATACGCAGTATTTT.

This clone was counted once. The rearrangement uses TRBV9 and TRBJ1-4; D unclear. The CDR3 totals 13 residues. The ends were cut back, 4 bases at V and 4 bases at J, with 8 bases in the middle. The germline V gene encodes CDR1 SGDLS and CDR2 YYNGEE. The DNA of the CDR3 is TGTGCCAGCAGCTCCAGGTATAATGAAAAACTGTTTTTT. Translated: CASSSRYNEKLFF.

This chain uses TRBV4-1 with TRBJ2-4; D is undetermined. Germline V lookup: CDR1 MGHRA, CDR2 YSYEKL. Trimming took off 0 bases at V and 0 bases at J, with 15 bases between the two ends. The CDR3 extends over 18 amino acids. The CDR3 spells CASSQDSRLVIAKNIQYF. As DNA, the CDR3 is TGCGCCAGCAGCCAAGATTCGCGGCTAGTCATAGCCAAAAACATTCAGTACTTC.

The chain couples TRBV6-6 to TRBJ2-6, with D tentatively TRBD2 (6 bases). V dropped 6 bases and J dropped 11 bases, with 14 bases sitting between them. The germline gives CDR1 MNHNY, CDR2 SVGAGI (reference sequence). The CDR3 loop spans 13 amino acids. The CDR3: CASRGYGGDVLTF. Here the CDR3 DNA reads TGTGCCAGCAGGGGGTACGGGGGAGACGTCCTGACTTTC.

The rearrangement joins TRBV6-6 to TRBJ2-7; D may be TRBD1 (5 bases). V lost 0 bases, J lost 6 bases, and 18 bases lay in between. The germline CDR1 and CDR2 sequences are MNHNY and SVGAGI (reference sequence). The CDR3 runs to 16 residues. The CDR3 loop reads CASSYSAKSTETEQYF. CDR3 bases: TGTGCCAGCAGTTACTCGGCCAAATCGACAGAAACCGAGCAGTACTTC.

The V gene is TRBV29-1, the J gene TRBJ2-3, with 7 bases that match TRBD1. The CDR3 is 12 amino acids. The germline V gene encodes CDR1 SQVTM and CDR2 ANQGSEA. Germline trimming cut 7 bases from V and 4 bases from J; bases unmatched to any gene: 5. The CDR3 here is CSGDRAADTQYF. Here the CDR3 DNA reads TGCAGCGGCGACAGGGCAGCAGATACGCAGTATTTT.

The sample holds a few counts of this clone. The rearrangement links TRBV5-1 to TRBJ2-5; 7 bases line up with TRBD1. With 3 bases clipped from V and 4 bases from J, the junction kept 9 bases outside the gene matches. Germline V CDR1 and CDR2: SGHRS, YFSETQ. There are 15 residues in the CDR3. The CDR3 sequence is CASSSTTGLGETQYF. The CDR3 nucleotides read TGCGCCAGCAGCTCGACGACAGGGTTAGGAGAGACCCAGTACTTC. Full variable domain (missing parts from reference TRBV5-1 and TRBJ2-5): KAGVTQTPRYLIKTRGQQVTLSCSPISGHRSVSWYQQTPGQGLQFLFEYFSETQRNKGNFPGRFSGRQFSNSRSEMNVSTLELGDSALYLCASSSTTGLGETQYFGPGTRLLVL.

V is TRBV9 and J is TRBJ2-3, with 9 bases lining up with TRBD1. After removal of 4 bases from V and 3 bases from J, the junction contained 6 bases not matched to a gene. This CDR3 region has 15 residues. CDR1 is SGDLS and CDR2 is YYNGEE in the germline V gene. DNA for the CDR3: TGTGCCAGCAGCTCCGAGACAGGGGGGACAGATACGCAGTATTTT. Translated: CASSSETGGTDTQYF.

The CDR3 DNA reads TGTGCTAGTGGTTTGGTAGGGAGCGGGGGGGTGGAGACCCAGTACTTC. It translates to CASGLVGSGGVETQYF. The chain combines TRBV12-5 with TRBJ2-5; TRBD2 agrees at 10 bases. The CDR3 contains 16 residues. Germline CDR1 reads LGHNT; CDR2 reads FRNRAP. Trimming cost V 0 bases and J 5 bases; bases outside gene matches: 6.

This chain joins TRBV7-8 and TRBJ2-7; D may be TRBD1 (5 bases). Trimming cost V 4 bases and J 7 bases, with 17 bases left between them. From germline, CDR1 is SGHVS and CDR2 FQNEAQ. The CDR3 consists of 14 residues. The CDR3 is CASSSQTGAIEQYF. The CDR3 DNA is TGTGCCAGCAGCTCACAAACAGGAGCGATTGAGCAGTACTTC.

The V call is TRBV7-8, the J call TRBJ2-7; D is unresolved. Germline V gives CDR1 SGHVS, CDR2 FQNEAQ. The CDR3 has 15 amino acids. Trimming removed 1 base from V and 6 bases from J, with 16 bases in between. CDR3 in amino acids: CASSLEPENRLEQYF. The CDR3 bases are TGTGCCAGCAGCTTAGAACCCGAGAATCGCCTCGAGCAGTACTTC.

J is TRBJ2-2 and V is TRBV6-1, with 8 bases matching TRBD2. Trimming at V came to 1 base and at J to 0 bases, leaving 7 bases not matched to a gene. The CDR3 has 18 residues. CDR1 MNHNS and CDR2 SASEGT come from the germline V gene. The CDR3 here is CASSEVGLAGANTGELFF. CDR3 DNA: TGTGCCAGCAGTGAAGTGGGTCTAGCGGGCGCGAACACCGGGGAGCTGTTTTTT.

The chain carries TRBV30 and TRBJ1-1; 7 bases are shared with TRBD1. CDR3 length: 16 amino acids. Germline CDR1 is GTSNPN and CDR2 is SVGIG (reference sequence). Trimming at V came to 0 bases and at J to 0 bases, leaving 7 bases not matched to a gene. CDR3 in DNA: TGTGCCTGGAGTGTATGGGGACAGCCTATGAACACTGAAGCTTTCTTT. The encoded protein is CAWSVWGQPMNTEAFF.

The CDR3 here is CASSESDSSYSPLHF. CDR3 nucleotides: TGCGCCAGCAGTGAATCGGACAGCTCCTATTCACCCCTCCACTTT. This chain links TRBV10-2 with TRBJ1-6, with a weak D call TRBD1 (6 bases). The CDR3 totals 15 residues. Trimming removed 3 bases at V and 8 bases at J, with 14 bases between. Germline values: CDR1 WSHSY, CDR2 SAAADI.

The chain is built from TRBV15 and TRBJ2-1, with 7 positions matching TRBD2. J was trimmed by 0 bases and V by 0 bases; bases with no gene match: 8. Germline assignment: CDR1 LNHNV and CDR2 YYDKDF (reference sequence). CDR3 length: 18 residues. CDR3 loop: CATSRDLASGASYNEQFF. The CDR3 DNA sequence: TGTGCCACCAGCAGAGATTTGGCTAGCGGAGCCTCCTACAATGAGCAGTTCTTC.

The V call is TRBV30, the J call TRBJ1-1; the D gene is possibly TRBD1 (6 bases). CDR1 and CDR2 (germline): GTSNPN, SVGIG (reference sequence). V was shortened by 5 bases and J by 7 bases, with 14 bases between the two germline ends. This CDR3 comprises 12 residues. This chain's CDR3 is CAWRGGGDEAFF. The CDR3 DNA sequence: TGTGCCTGGCGCGGGGGGGGCGATGAAGCTTTCTTT.